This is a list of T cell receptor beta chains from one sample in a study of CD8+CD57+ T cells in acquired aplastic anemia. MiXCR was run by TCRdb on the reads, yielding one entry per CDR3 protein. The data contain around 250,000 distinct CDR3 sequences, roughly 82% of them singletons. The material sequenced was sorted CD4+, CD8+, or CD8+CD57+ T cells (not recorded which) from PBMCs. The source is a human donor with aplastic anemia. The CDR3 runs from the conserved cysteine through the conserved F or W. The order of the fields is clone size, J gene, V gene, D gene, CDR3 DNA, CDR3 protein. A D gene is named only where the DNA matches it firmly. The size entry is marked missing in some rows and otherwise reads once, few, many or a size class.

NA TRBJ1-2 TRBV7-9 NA TGTGCCAGCAGCTTGTCGACATATGGCTACACCTTC CASSLSTYGYTF
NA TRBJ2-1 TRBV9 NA TGTGCCAGCAGCTCGAGTACAGGGACGGAGCAGTTCTTC CASSSSTGTEQFF
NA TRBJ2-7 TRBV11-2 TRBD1 TGTGCCAGCAGCTCTCCCCCGGGACAGTTCTACGAGCAGTACTTC CASSSPPGQFYEQYF
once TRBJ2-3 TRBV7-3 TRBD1 TGTGCCAGCAGCGTAGGGGGCAGAGCCACGAAGCAGTTT CASSVGGRATKQF
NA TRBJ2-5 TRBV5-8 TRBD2 TGTGCCAGCAGCCCAGCGGGAGCCTGGGGAGAGACCCAGTACTTC CASSPAGAWGETQYF
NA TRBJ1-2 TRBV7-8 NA TGTGCCAGCAGCTTTGAGAGAGACGGGATCGTATATGGCTACACCTTC CASSFERDGIVYGYTF
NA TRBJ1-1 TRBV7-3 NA TGTGCCAGCAGCTTAAGCCGGTTGAAGACTGAAGCTTTCTTT CASSLSRLKTEAFF
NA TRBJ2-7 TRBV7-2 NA TGTGCCAGCAGCTTATCGGGAGAAAGCGATACGCAGTACTTC CASSLSGESDTQYF
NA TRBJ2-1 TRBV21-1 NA TGTGCCAGCAAGGGGGCTAACAATGAGCAGTTCTTC CASKGANNEQFF
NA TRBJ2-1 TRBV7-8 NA TGTGCCAGCAGCTTTGAAAGAGGTGGGGGGACGCATGAGCAGTTCTTC CASSFERGGGTHEQFF
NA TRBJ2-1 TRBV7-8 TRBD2 TGTGCCAGTAGTATAGCGGGAGGATCCTACAAGCAGCAGTTCTTC CASSIAGGSYKQQFF
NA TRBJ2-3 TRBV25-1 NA TGTGCCAGCAGTGAATGGATCAGGGTTGGCACAGATGCGCAGTATTTT CASSEWIRVGTDAQYF
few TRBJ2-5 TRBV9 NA TGTGCCAGCAGCAGAGGGTCAGATACGCAGAACTTGTACTTC CASSRGSDTQNLYF
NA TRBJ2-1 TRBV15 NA TGTGCCACTAGACAGGTTGGGGCATACAATGAGCAGTTCTTC CATRQVGAYNEQFF
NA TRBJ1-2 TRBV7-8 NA TGTGCCAGCAGCTTAGCGGGGGGCGCCGATTCGCAGTATTCCTTC CASSLAGGADSQYSF
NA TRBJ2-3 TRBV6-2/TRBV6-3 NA TGTTGTGCCAGCGGACTCGGGGGCACAGATACGCAGTATTTT CCASGLGGTDTQYF
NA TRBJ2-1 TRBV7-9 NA TGTGCCAGCAGCGGGCATGGGGGAGGGGGCTACACCGACCAGTTCTTC CASSGHGGGGYTDQFF
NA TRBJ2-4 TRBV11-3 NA TGTGCCAGCAGCTTAGATCTGACAGACATTCAGTACTTC CASSLDLTDIQYF
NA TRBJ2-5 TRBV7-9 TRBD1 TGTGCCAGCAGCCCACGACAGGGGCGGAACACCGGGGACTTC CASSPRQGRNTGDF
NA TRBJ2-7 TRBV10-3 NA TGTGCCATCAGTGACAGGGGAAAGGGGTACGAGCAGTACTTC CAISDRGKGYEQYF
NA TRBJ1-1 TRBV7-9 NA TGTGCCACCAGCAGAGATAGACAAGGGGAGACTGAGCAGTTCTTT CATSRDRQGETEQFF
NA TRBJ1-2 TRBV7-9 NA TGTGCCAGCAGCTTTCAAAGAAGCCGGGGTGGCTATGAGTTC CASSFQRSRGGYEF
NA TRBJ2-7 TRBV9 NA TGTGCCAGCAACGCGGGCAGCGCCCGATACGAGCCGTACTTC CASNAGSARYEPYF
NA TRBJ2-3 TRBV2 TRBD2 TGTGCCAGCAGCTCGGCGGGAGTCTCCAATACGCAGTACTTT CASSSAGVSNTQYF
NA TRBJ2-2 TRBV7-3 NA TGTGCCAGCAGCTTAGGCCTGCAAGGCGGGGAGCAGTTTTTT CASSLGLQGGEQFF
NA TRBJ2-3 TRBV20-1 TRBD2 TGCAGTGCATTGGGAGGGGACACAGATACGCAGTATTTT CSALGGDTDTQYF
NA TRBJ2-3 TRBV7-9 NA TGTGCCAGCAGCCTACAAGGGGGGGCCCGGGACAAGTTT CASSLQGGARDKF
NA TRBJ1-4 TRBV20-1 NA TGCAGTGCTAGAGGATCTCAGGATTCAGATGAAAAACTGTTTTTT CSARGSQDSDEKLFF
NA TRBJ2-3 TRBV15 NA TGTGCCAGCAGCATAGAAAGCGGGCAACGGGCCAAGTATTTT CASSIESGQRAKYF
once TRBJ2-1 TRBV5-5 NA TGTGCCAGCAGCTTGGAGAGGGACGGGCTGAGCGATGAGCAGTTCTTC CASSLERDGLSDEQFF
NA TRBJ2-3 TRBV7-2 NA TGTGCCAGCAGCCTCACTGAGCTCCCTTTTAATGAGCAGTATTTT CASSLTELPFNEQYF
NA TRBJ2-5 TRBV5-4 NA TGTGCCAGCAGCAGGGGTACCAGCCAAGAGACCCAGTACTTC CASSRGTSQETQYF
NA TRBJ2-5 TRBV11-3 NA TGTGCCAGCAGCTTGGGAGGGACAACGAGGACCCAGTACTTC CASSLGGTTRTQYF
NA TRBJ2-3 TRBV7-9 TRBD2 TGTGCCAGCAGCTTTCAAAGACGGGGGGGGGGCGATGCGCAGTATTTT CASSFQRRGGGDAQYF
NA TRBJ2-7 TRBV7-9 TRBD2 TGTGCCAGCAGCTTTAGAGGAAGCGGGGGGAGCGAGGAGTACTTC CASSFRGSGGSEEYF
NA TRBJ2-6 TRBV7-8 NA TGTGCCAGCAGCTTAGCCGTGTGGGGACCCGGGGCCAACGTCCTGACTTTC CASSLAVWGPGANVLTF
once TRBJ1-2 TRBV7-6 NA TGTGCCAGCAGCTTGTACAGGACCGAGTACGTCTATGGCTACACCTTC CASSLYRTEYVYGYTF
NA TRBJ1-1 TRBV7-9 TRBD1 TGTGCCAGCAGCCCCCAGACAGGGGCGGACACAGAAGCTTTCTTT CASSPQTGADTEAFF
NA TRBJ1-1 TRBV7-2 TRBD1 TGTGCCACCCAACAGGGGGCGGGGGCGACTGAAGCTTTCTTT CATQQGAGATEAFF
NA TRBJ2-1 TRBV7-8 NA TGTGCCAGTAGCTTAGCGAGAGGAGCCTATACTCAGCATTTCTTC CASSLARGAYTQHFF
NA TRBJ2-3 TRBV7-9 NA TGTGCCAGCAGCGTTGAAAGAAAGGGGACGGGTGAGCAGTATTTT CASSVERKGTGEQYF
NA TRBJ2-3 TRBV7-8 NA TGTGCCAGTAGTATCCCAGCAGGTACAGATACGCAGTATTTT CASSIPAGTDTQYF
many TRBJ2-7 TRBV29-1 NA TGCAGCGTTGGACAGGAGGAACCCTACGAGCAGTACTTC CSVGQEEPYEQYF
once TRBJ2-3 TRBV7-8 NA TGTGCCAGCAGCGACGAGCCAACAGGTACACCCCATTTC CASSDEPTGTPHF
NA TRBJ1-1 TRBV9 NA TGTGCCAGCAGCGTAGGGGACCGACGAGATCAGAACACTGAAGCTTTCTTT CASSVGDRRDQNTEAFF
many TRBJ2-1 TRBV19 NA NA CASSIASGAYNEQFFF
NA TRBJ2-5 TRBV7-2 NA TGTGCCAGCAGCTTAACGGGAGACAGAGGGTACTTCGAGTACTTC CASSLTGDRGYFEYF
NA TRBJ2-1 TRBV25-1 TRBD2 TGTAGTAGCACTAGCGTAGCCTACGATGAGCAGTTCTTC CSSTSVAYDEQFF
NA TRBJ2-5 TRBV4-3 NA TGCGCCAGCAGGGACTCCCGGGGCGAGACCCAGTACTTC CASRDSRGETQYF
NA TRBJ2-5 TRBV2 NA TGTGCCAGCAGCTTGGGCCCAACAGCTAGTCATGGGACCCAGTACTTC CASSLGPTASHGTQYF
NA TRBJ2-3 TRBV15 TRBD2 TGTGCCACCAGCCGAACCGCGGGGGGGCCATCATCAGATACGCAGTATTTT CATSRTAGGPSSDTQYF
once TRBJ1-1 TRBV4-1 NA TGTGCCAGCAGCCTGTGGACGAGGGGGGACACCGGGGAGCTGTTT CASSLWTRGDTGELF
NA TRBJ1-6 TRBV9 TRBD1 TGTGCCAGCAGCTTGACAGGGGGAAATTCACCCTTCCACTTT CASSLTGGNSPFHF